The entry below describes one TCR beta chain. Its antigen remains undetermined. There are no base qualities to consult, and no much larger clone falls within one base. The immunoSEQ Assay, a bias-controlled multiplex PCR, was used to amplify TCRbeta CDR3 regions from genomic DNA. The authors processed their data as follows. The number of nucleated cells in each sample was estimated from the amplification of reference gene primers within the assay. To quantify the absolute abundance of each unique TCRbeta CDR3 rearrangement, sequence reads were collapsed and filtered. For each sample, productive Simpson clonality was calculated as the square root of Simpson's diversity index over productive rearrangements. This is the immuneACCESS table as TCRdb keeps it, with only in-frame sequences that have V and J called. A part of the clones is gone; compared with another copy, unresolved V genes explain less than half, and the rest is unexplained. D and trimming were read from the DNA, whereas the V and J calls and clone size are those reported in that table. This sample is represented by over 250,000 clones; 65% to 90% of them were singletons. The ten largest clones represent about an eighth of the sample.

This record belongs to a study of blood T cell repertoires in COVID-19 (dated by TCRdb to the early 2020s). Describing the broader study: The collaborator samples originated in the United States, Italy and Spain and spanned the acute and convalescent phases of COVID-19. The material from the prospective study consisted of cDNA or gDNA derived from T cells, B-cell-depleted T cells, or PBMCs. The dataset comprised deeply sampled blood TCRbeta repertoires from subjects exposed to, actively infected with, or recovered from COVID-19. The repertoires were released in a freely available public database meant as a resource for research on the immune response to SARS-CoV-2. Samples came from the ongoing ImmuneRACE study (first 160 participants) plus 1,254 subjects from 6 global collaborators. A de-identified subject ID, COVID-19 status, age in years and sex were almost always included in the sample metadata. Where available, HLA class I and class II types were obtained from metadata supplied by the sample provider rather than from assay-based typing. Overall study outcomes, separate from this receptor: The amount of clinical and demographic metadata varied by source and participant and was provided uncurated.

Via the germline V gene, CDR1 is SGHRS and CDR2 YFSETQ. The CDR3 numbers 14 residues from cysteine through phenylalanine. Only the CDR3 region is kept as DNA, spanning 42 bases read in frame from base 1. A distance of 4 bases separates the germline ends of V and J, which lose 1 base and 2 bases respectively. Each collaborating institution followed its own protocols to collect whole blood in K2EDTA tubes. For TCRbeta analysis, collaborators shipped samples as frozen whole blood, isolated PBMCs, or DNA extracted from either of those sample types. Material: peripheral blood. This TCR came from a human donor in a cohort sampled during active COVID-19. The sequence is built from TRBV5-1 and TRBJ2-6; the D gene is unclear. The bases are TGCGCCAGCAGCTTGAGCGCTGGGGCCAACGTCCTGACTTTC. Translated, it gives CASSLSAGANVLTF.